The TCR beta chain described here comes from a study of technical replicates of blood from four donors. The assay was immunoSEQ multiplex PCR, and TCRdb's table has in-frame clones only and misses some. Counted here are more than 65,000 clones, 91% occurring once; the ten biggest clones make up under 0.4%. Sequencing was carried out using T cells isolated from PBMCs. The sequence was obtained from a human donor in good health. Some clones in this sample may be carry-over from other donors' samples.

CDR3 amino acids: CASSYSWGQGYEQYF. CDR3 in DNA: TGTGCCAGCAGTTACTCTTGGGGACAGGGGTACGAGCAGTACTTC. The rearrangement joins TRBV6-5 to TRBJ2-7, with 10 bases that match TRBD1. Germline V gene sequence: CDR1 MNHEY, CDR2 SVGAGI. The CDR3 extends over 15 amino acids. Trimming cost V 0 bases and J 4 bases; bases outside gene matches: 3.